This T cell receptor beta chain is drawn from a study of blood T cell repertoires in COVID-19 (dated by TCRdb to 2019 to 2021). Describing the broader study: Collaborator samples came from the United States, Italy and Spain and covered acute and convalescent phases of COVID-19. Sample metadata almost always included a de-identified subject ID, COVID-19 status, age in years and sex. Deeply sampled blood TCRbeta repertoires from subjects exposed to, actively infected with, or recovered from COVID-19 were included in the dataset. Samples were obtained from the ongoing ImmuneRACE study (first 160 participants) and from approximately 1,200 subjects provided by 6 global collaborators. The prospective study material was composed of cDNA or gDNA derived from T cells, B-cell-depleted T cells, or PBMCs. Where available, HLA class I and class II types were taken from metadata supplied by the sample provider and were not determined by assay-based typing. A freely available public database, intended as a resource for researchers studying the immune response to SARS-CoV-2, is where the repertoires were released. Study-wide findings and limitations: Clinical and demographic metadata were provided uncurated, with the amount varying by source and participant.

With regard to this clone: Which antigen it targets is not known. The sample holds no much larger clone one base away, and base qualities are not on file.

TCRbeta CDR3 regions were amplified from genomic DNA using the immunoSEQ Assay, a bias-controlled multiplex PCR. Processing in the source paper ran as follows. Within the assay, amplification of reference gene primers was used to estimate how many nucleated cells each sample contained. Sequence reads were collapsed and filtered to measure the absolute abundance of every unique TCRbeta CDR3 rearrangement. Productive Simpson clonality was computed per sample as the square root of Simpson's diversity index over productive rearrangements. Here the immuneACCESS table is served through TCRdb, limited to in-frame sequences with V and J called. Missing clones are a known gap in these copies; in checked studies unresolved V genes cover under half, and the rest lacks a known reason. V, J and clone size are those of that table, while D and trimming were read from the DNA. A total of over 100,000 clones appear in this sample, nearly 85% of them only once. The ten most abundant clones make up about 7% of the sample.

Measured from the cysteine to the phenylalanine, the CDR3 is 13 residues long. Only the CDR3 DNA stays, 39 bases, in frame from base 1. Per the germline V gene, MNHEY is the CDR1 and SVGAGI is the CDR2. V loses 4 bases of germline sequence and J loses 7 bases, and the interval between the two ends is 12 bases. Whole blood was collected in K2EDTA tubes by collaborating institutions according to the institutions' own protocols. For TCRbeta analysis, collaborators shipped samples as frozen whole blood, isolated PBMCs, or DNA extracted from either of those sample types. This TCR derives from a woman aged 45-60 years with acute or convalescent COVID-19. Sequenced sample: peripheral blood. This receptor chain uses TRBV6-5 and TRBJ2-3, with the D gene call left open. The DNA sequence follows: TGTGCCAGCAGTTCCCCTAGAGGCCATACGCAGTATTTT. Translated, it gives CASSSPRGHTQYF.